This entry features one TCR beta chain sequence. These data are taken from a study of kidney transplant recipient with SARS-CoV-2 infection. One entry per CDR3 protein, called by TCRdb with MiXCR from the reads. The table has 200,000 to 250,000 distinct CDR3 sequences, less than 35% seen once. Germline V gene data show CDR1 as SGDLS and CDR2 as YYNGEE. The length of the CDR3 is 16 residues. V lost 7 bases, J lost 4 bases, and 23 bases lay in between. The V gene is TRBV9, the J gene TRBJ1-2; D remains unclear. The specimen comprised a blood sample, sampled at baseline and on roughly day 120 from a kidney transplant recipient. This clonotype was obtained from a young adult male patient who had COVID-19 and was a kidney transplant recipient. Some T cells may be the graft donor's. The DNA of the CDR3 is TGTGCCAGCGCACATTGGTACTCAAGAAAGACCTATGGCTACACCTTC. This sequence encodes CASAHWYSRKTYGYTF.